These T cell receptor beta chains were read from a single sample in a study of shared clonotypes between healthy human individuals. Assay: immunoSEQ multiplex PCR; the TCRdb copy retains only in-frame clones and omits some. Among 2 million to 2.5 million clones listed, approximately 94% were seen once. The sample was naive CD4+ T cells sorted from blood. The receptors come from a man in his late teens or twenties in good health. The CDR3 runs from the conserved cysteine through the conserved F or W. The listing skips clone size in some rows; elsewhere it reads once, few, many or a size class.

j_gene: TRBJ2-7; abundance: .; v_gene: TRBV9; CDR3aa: CASSQDFYEQYF
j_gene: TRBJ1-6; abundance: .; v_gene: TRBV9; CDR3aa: CASSPEKNSPLHF
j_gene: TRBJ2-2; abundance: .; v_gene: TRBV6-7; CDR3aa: CARRQTPTGELFF
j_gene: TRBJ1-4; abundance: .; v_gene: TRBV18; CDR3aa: CASSRRDNEKLFF
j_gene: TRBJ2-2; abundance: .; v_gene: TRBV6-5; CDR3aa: CASSYETGELFF
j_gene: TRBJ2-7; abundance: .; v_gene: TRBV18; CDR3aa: CASSILAGGYEQYF
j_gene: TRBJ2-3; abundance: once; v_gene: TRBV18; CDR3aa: CASSPPSSGTDTQYF
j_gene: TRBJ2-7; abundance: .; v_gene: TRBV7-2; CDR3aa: CASSSSGLAFYEQYF
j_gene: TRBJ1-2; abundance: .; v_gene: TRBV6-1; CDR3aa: CASRKTGTEVNGYTF
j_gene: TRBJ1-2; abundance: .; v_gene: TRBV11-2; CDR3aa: CASSLDGYGYTF
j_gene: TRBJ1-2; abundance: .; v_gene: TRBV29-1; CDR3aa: CSVDGDRDLSGYTF
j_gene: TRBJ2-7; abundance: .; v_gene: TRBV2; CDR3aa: CASKIRSYEQYF
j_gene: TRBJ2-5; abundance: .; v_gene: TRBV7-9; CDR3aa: CASSPSGETQYF
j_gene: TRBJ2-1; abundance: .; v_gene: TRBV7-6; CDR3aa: CASSLGTSGRNEQFF
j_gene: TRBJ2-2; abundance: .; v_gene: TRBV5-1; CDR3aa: CASSFTGGTGELFF
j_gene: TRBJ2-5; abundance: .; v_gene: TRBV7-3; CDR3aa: CASSLTGRGTGQETQYF
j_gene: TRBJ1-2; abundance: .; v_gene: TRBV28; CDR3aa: CASANAGGNYGYTF
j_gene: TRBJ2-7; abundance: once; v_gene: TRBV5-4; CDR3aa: CASSPDRGLSYEQYF
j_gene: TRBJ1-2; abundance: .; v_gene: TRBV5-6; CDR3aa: CASSFVPDRVHLYGYTF
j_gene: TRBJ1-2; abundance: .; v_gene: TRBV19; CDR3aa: CASRAGTGDGYTF
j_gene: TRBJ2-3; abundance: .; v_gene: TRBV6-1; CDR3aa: CASSLRGGPTDTQYF
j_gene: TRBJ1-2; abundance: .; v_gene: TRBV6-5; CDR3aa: CASWAGTSYGYTF
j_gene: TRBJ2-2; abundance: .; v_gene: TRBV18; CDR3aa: CASSPPSGRARNTGELFF
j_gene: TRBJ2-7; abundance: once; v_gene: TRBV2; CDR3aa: CASSVRESGYGQYF
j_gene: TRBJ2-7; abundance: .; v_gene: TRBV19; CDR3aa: CASSTRQGPYEQYF
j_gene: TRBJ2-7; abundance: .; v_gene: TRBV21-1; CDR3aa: CASSKHSGFYEQYF
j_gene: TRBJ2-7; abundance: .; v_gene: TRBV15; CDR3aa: CATSHDSGQGADEQYF
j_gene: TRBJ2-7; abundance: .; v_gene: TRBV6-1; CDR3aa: CASSAGPTGYEQYF
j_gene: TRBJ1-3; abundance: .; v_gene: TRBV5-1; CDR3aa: CASTGQGNTIYF
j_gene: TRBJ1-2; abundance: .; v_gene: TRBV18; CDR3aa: CASSPPEGGRVYGYTF
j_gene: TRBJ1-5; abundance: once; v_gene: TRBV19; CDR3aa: CASSIALSSNQPQHF
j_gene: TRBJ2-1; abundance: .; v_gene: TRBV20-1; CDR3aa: CSAGGGEQFF
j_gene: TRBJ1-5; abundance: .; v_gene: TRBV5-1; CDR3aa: CASSLDGEGNQPQHF
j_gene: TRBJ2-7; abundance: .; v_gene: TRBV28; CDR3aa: CASSLGGYEQYF
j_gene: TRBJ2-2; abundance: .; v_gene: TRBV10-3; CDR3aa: CAISELFIGVGTGELFF
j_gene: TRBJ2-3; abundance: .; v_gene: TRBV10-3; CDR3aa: CAISEYAGVNTDTQYF
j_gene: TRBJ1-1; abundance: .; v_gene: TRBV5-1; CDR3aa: CASRSPGGATEAFF
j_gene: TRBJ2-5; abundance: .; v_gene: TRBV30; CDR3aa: CAWSVQSLRQETQYF
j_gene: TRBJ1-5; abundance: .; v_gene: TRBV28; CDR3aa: CASSLSTRDQPQHF
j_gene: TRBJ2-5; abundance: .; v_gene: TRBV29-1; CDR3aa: CSVRLRLIQETQYF
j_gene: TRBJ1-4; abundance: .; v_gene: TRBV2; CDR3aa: CASRREATNEKLFF
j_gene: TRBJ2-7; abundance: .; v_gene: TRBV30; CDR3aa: CAWSVRSSGSYEQYF
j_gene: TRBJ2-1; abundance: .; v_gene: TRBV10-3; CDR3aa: CAIGPGRGWDEQFF
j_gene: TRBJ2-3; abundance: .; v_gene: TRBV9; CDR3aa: CASSVAGIPDTQYF
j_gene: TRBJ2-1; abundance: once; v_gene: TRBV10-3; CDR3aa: CAISEPTGLAGISGQFF
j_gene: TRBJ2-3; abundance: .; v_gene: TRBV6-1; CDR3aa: CASSELGTDTQYF
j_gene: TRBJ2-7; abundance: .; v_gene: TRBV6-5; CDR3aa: CASTRGGPSYEQYF
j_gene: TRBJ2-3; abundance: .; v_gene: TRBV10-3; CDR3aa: CAISEWGLASTDTQYF
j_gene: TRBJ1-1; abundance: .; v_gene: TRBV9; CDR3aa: CASSVGTRGVDTEAFF
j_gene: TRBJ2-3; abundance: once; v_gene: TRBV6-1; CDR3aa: CASKVGQLTDTQYF
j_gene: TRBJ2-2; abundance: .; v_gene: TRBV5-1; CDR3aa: CASSLEGTGGFGELFF
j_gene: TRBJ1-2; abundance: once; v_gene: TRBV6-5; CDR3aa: CASRAPGQGGAGYTF
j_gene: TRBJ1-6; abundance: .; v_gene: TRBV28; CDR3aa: CASSLMGGANNSPLHF
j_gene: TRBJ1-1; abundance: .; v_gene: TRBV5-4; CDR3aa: CASSLVTGDTEAFF
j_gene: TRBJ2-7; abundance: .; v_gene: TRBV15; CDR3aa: CATSRDFSTSGSHSTYF